The source of this T cell receptor beta chain is a study of CD8 T cells in Susac syndrome. With random hexamers, reverse transcription was performed on about 0.5 to 1 ug of RNA. TCRdb used MiXCR to reprocess the immunoSEQ multiplex PCR reads, holding one entry per CDR3 protein. Of over 150,000 distinct CDR3 sequences listed, 85% to 95% are singletons. Looked up from germline, CDR1 is DFQATT and CDR2 is SNEGSKA (reference sequence). Losses at the gene ends were 3 bases for V and 2 bases for J; bases not matched to a gene: 7. The CDR3 runs to 15 residues. The TCR originated in a human donor with Susac syndrome. Sequences were obtained from CD4+ T cells from PBMCs. This chain uses TRBV20-1 with TRBJ2-1; 7 nucleotides match TRBD2. CDR3 nucleotides: TGCAGTGCTAGGTCGGGGGAGGGACCCTACAATGAGCAGTTCTTC. Its translation is CSARSGEGPYNEQFF.